This TCR beta chain came from a study of CD8 T cells in Susac syndrome. Peripheral blood CD8+ and CD4+ T cells were profiled by TCR beta sequencing. While CD8+ and CD4+ T cells were isolated negatively, TEMRA cells were enriched by FACS. Overall study findings and caveats: As acknowledged by the study, its TCR sequencing and HLA analysis included a relatively small number of individuals.

Only one count was recorded for this clonotype. Antigen: not known. The CDR3 has 14 residues. Trimming shortened V by 0 bases and J by 5 bases, and 11 bases separated the two germline ends. The germline gives CDR1 MNHEY, CDR2 SMNVEV (reference sequence). Random hexamers served to reverse transcribe roughly 0.5 to 1 ug RNA. immunoSEQ multiplex PCR amplified TCR beta CDR3 across 54 Vbeta, 13 Jbeta. MiXCR, applied by TCRdb to the immunoSEQ multiplex PCR reads, yields one record per CDR3 protein. The profile shows some 450,000 distinct CDR3 sequences, more than 80% of them singletons. This TCR derives from a human donor with multiple sclerosis. This sequence joins TRBV27 and TRBJ2-7; D unresolved. The material sequenced was CD8+ T cells from PBMCs. Here the CDR3 reads CASSLSPAANEQYF. DNA for the CDR3: TGTGCCAGCAGTTTATCGCCCGCGGCTAACGAGCAGTACTTC.